Sequencing of this TCR beta chain was carried out in a study of CXCR3-negative and CXCR3-positive naive CD8 T cells. CDR3 length: 12 amino acids. Germline V gives CDR1 MNHEY, CDR2 SMNVEV (reference sequence). Findings and limits, study-wide: TRB CDR3s were more hydrophobic in CXCR3-positive than in CXCR3-negative naive cells.

It was by 5' RACE with UMI labels that the TRB cDNA libraries were prepared. From its re-call of the 5' RACE reads, TCRdb lists each CDR3 protein once, without DNA. Recorded here are about 110,000 distinct CDR3 sequences; the top ten clones represent over 0.35%. Naive CD8+ T cells showed CD45RO-CCR7+CD27+CD95-. Turning to this clonotype: Antigen: not known.

The J gene is TRBJ2-1, the V gene TRBV27; TCRdb's D call, TRBD1, is unchecked because there is no DNA. Sequenced input: naive CXCR3+ CD8+ T cells from blood. As to subset: CD45RO-CCR7+CD27+CD95- naive CD8+ T cells expressing CXCR3 (TNR3+). The sequence came from a human donor in good health. Some clones in this sample may be carry-over from other donors' samples. The CDR3 here is CASSLSTNEQFF.